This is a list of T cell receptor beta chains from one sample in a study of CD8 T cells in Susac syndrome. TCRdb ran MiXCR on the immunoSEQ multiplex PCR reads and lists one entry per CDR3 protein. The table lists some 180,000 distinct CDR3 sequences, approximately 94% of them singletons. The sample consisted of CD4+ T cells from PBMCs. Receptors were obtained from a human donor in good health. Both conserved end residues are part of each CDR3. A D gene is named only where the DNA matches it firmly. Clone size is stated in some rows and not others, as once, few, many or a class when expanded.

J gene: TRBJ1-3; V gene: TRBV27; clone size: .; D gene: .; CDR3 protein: CASSSFRAGNTIYF; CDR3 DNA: TGTGCCAGCAGCTCGTTCAGGGCTGGAAACACCATATATTTT
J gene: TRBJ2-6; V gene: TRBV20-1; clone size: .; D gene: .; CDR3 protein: CSVGGANVLTF; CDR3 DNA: TGCAGTGTGGGCGGGGCCAACGTCCTGACTTTC
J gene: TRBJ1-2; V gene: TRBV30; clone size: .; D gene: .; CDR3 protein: CAWSMTEEGYTF; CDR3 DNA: TGTGCCTGGAGTATGACAGAAGAGGGCTACACCTTC
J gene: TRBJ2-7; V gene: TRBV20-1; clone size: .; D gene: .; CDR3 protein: CSAPGLSYEQYF; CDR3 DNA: TGCAGTGCTCCGGGACTGTCCTACGAGCAGTACTTC
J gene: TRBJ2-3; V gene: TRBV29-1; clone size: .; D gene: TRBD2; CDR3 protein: CSAATSGSDTQYF; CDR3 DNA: TGCAGCGCCGCGACTAGCGGGAGCGATACGCAGTATTTT
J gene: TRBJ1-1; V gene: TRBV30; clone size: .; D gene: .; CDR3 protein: CAWTRTPGRTEAFF; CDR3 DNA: TGTGCCTGGACCCGGACACCCGGGCGGACTGAAGCTTTCTTT
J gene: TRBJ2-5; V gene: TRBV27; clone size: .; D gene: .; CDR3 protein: CASKSSSGVETQYF; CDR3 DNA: TGTGCCAGTAAATCTTCGTCGGGAGTAGAGACCCAGTACTTC
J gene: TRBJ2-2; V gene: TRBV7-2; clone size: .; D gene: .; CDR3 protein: CASSPRQAANTGELFF; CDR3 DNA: TGTGCCAGCAGCCCCCGCCAGGCTGCGAACACCGGGGAGCTGTTTTTT
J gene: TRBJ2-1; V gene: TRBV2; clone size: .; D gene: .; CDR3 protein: CASSLLAGNEQFF; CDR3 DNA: TGTGCCAGCAGCCTGTTGGCGGGAAATGAGCAGTTCTTC
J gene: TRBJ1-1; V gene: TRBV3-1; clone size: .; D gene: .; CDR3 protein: CASRDRTEAFF; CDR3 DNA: TGTGCCAGCAGGGATAGGACTGAAGCTTTCTTT
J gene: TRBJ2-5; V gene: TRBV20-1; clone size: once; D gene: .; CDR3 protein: CSASYIQQETQYF; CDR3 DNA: TGCAGTGCTAGTTATATCCAGCAAGAGACCCAGTACTTC
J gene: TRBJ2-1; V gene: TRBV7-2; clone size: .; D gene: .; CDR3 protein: CASTHQVGTYNEQFF; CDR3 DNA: TGTGCCAGCACCCACCAGGTGGGGACCTACAATGAGCAGTTCTTC
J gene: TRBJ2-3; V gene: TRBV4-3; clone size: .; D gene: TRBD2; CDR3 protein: CASSLLLAGGDTQYF; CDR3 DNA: TGCGCCAGCAGCCTCCTACTAGCGGGAGGTGATACGCAGTATTTT
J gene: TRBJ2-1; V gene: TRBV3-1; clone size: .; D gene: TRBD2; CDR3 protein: CASSLGTSGSDEQFF; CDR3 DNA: TGTGCCAGCAGCCTTGGGACTAGCGGGAGCGATGAGCAGTTCTTC
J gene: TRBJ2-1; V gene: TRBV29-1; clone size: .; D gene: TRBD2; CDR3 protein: CSVPGLAGNEQFF; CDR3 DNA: TGCAGCGTTCCCGGACTAGCGGGAAATGAGCAGTTCTTC
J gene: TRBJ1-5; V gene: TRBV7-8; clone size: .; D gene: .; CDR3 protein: CASSLGTSSNQPQHF; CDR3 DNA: TGTGCCAGCAGCTTAGGAACTTCCAGCAATCAGCCCCAGCATTTT